This T cell receptor (beta chain) originates from a study of T cells after posttransplantation cyclophosphamide. CDR3 length: 12 amino acids. Germline V gene lookup returns CDR1 MNHNS and CDR2 SASEGT. General observations from the study: Skin or GI-infiltrating T cells shared few TRB sequences with blood. TRB clonality was highly associated with recipient CMV seropositivity and reactivation.

On the day of bone marrow donation, the related graft donor provided peripheral blood. As to this clone: What it binds is unknown.

Libraries were prepared by immunoSEQ multiplex PCR; TCRdb keeps only in-frame clonotypes and omits some of them. There are 20,000 to 30,000 clones in the sample, none observed a single time. The chain employs TRBV6-1 and TRBJ2-5, with TRBD1 matching 9 bases. The J call may be incorrect, as the DNA end agrees better with TRBJ2-7. This clonotype was obtained from a man aged 45 to 65 in good health, CMV-negative, and a related stem cell transplant donor. Source material: PBMCs. The CDR3 sequence: CASNRGLYEQYF. The CDR3 bases are TGTGCCAGCAACAGGGGGCTATACGAGCAGTACTTC.